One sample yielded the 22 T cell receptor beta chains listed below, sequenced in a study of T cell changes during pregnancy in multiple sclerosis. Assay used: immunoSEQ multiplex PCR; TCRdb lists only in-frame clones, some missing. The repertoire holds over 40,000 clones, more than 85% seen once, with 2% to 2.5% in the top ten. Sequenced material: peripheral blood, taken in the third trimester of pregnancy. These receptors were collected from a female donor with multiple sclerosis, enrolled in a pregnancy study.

The CDR3 DNA sequence: TGTGCCAGCAGTTACTGGGGAGGAGGGATGAACACTGAAGCTTTCTTT. Its translation: CASSYWGGGMNTEAFF. The chain is built from TRBV6-5 and TRBJ1-1; D is ambiguous. Germline CDR1 MNHEY, CDR2 SVGAGI. V was cut by 1 base and J by 0 bases, with 12 bases left in between. CDR3 size: 16 residues.

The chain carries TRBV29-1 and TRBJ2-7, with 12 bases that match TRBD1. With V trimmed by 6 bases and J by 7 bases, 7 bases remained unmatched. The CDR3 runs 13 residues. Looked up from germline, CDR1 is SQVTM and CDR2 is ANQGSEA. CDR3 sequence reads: CSVGGTGGVEQYF. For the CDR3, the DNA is TGCAGCGTGGGGGGGACAGGGGGCGTAGAGCAGTACTTC.

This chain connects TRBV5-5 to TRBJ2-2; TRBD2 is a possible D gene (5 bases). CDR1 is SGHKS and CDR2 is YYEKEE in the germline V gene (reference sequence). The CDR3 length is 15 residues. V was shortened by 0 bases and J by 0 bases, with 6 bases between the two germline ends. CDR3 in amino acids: CASSLVASNTGELFF. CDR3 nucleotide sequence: TGTGCCAGCAGCTTGGTAGCGTCGAACACCGGGGAGCTGTTTTTT.

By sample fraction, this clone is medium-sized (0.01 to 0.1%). The CDR3 coding sequence is TGTGCCAGCAGTGGGACTAGCGGGGCGTACAATGAGCAGTTCTTC. Its translation is CASSGTSGAYNEQFF. This chain uses TRBV6-4 with TRBJ2-1; 12 bases line up with TRBD2. J gave up 4 bases and V 4 bases, and 2 bases lay outside the gene matches. Germline lookup yields CDR1 MRHNA and CDR2 SNTAGT. The CDR3 is 15 residues long.

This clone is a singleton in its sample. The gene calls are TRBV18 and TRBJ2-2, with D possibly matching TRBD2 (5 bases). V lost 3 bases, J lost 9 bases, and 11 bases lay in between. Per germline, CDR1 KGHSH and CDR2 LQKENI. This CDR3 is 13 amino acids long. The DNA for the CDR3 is TGTGCCAGCTCACCCCCTAGCCATTGGGAGCTGTTTTTT. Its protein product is CASSPPSHWELFF.

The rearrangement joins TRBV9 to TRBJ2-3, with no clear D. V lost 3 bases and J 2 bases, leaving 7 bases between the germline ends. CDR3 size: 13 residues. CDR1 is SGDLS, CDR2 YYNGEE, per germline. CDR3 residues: CASSAQNTDTQYF. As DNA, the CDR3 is TGTGCCAGCAGCGCCCAGAACACAGATACGCAGTATTTT.

In nucleotides, the CDR3 is TGCGCCAGCTTTGGCGGATCCATCTCCTCCTACGAGCAGTACTTC. This encodes CASFGGSISSYEQYF. V is TRBV10-2 and J is TRBJ2-7; D is ambiguous. Germline V lookup: CDR1 WSHSY, CDR2 SAAADI. This CDR3 spans 15 amino acids. Trimming shortened V by 8 bases and J by 0 bases, and 17 bases separated the two germline ends.

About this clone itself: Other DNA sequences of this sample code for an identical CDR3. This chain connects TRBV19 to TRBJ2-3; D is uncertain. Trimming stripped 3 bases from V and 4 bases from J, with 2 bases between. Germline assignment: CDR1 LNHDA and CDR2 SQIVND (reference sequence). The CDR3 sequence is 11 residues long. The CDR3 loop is CASSISDTQYF. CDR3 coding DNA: TGTGCCAGTAGTATCTCAGATACGCAGTATTTT.

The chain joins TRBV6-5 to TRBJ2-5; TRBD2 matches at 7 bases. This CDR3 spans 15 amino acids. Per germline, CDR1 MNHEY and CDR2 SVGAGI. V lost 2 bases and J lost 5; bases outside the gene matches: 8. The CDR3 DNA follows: TGTGCCAGCAGTTACGGGTCTAGCGGTCGGGAGACCCAGTACTTC. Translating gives CASSYGSSGRETQYF.

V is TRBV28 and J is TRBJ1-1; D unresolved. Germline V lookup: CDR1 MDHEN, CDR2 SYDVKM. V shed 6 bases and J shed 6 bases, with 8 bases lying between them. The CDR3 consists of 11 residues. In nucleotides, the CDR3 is TGTGCCAGCAGCCTACCCTCTGAAGCTTTCTTT. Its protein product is CASSLPSEAFF. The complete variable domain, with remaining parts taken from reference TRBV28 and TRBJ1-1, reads DVKVTQSSRYLVKRTGEKVFLECVQDMDHENMFWYRQDPGLGLRLIYFSYDVKMKEKGDIPEGYSVSREKKERFSLILESASTNQTSMYLCASSLPSEAFFGQGTRLTVV.

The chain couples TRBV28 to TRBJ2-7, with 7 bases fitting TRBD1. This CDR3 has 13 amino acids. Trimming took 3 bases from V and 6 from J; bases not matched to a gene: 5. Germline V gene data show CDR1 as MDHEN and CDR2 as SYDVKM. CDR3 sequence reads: CASSLHNRGEQYF. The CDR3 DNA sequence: TGTGCCAGCAGTTTGCATAACAGGGGCGAGCAGTACTTC.

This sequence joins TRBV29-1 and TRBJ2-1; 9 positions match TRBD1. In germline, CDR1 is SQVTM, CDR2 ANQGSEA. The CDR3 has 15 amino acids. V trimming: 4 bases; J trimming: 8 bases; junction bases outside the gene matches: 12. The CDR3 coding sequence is TGCAGCGTTGGACCGGGACAGGGAAGCGGGCATGAGCAGTTCTTC. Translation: CSVGPGQGSGHEQFF.

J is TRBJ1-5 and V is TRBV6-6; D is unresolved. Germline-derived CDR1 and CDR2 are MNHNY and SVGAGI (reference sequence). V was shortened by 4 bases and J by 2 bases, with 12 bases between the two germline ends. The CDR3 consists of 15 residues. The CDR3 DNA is TGTGCCAGCAGTTCTACGAGGAGGGGCAATCAGCCCCAGCATTTT. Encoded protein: CASSSTRRGNQPQHF.

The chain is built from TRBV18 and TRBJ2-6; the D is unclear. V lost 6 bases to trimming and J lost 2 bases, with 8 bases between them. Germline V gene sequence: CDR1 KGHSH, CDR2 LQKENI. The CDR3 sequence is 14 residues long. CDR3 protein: CASSPLTGANVLTF. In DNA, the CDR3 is TGTGCCAGCTCCCCCTTAACTGGGGCCAACGTCCTGACTTTC.

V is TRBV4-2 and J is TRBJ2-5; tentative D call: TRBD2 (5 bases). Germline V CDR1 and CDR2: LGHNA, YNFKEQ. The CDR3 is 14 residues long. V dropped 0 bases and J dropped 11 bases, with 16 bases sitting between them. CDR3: CASSQDTPPWEQYF. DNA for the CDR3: TGTGCCAGCAGCCAAGATACCCCTCCGTGGGAGCAGTACTTC.

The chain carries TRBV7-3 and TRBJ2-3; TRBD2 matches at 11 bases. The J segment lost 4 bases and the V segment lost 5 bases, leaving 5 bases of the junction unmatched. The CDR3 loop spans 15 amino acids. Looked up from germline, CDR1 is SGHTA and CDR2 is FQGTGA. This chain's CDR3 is CASSDLAGGPDTQYF. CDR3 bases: TGTGCCAGCAGCGATCTAGCGGGAGGCCCAGATACGCAGTATTTT.

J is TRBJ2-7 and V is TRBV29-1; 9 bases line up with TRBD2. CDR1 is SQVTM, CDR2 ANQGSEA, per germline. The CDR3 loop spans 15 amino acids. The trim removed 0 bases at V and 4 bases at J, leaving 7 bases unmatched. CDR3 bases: TGCAGCGTTGAAGAACCAGCGGGAGGCCAATACGAGCAGTACTTC. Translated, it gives CSVEEPAGGQYEQYF.

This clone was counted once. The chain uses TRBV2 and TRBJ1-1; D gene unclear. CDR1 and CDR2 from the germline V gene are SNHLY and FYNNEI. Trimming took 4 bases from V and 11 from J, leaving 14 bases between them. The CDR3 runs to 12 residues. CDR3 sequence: CASSVIQTFAFF. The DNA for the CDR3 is TGTGCCAGCAGTGTGATACAGACGTTTGCTTTCTTT.

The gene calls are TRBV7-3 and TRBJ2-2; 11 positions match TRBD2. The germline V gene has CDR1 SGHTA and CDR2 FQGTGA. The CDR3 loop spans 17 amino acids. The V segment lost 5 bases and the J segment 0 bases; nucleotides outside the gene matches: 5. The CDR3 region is CASSPGLAVANTGELFF. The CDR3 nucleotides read TGTGCCAGCAGCCCGGGACTAGCGGTCGCGAACACCGGGGAGCTGTTTTTT.

CDR3 bases: TGCGCCAGCAGCGCCGGGACAGGGGGCTACGAGCAGTACTTC. Amino acid sequence: CASSAGTGGYEQYF. V gene TRBV5-1 combines with J gene TRBJ2-7, with 11 bases matching TRBD1. The germline gives CDR1 SGHRS, CDR2 YFSETQ. CDR3 size: 14 residues. V was clipped by 4 bases and J by 3 bases; unmatched bases: 3.

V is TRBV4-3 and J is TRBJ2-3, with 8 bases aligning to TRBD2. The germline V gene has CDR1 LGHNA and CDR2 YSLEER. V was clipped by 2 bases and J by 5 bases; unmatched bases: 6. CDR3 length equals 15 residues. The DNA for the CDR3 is TGCGCCAGCAGCCAACGAGCGGGAGTAGGAGATACGCAGTATTTT. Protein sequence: CASSQRAGVGDTQYF.

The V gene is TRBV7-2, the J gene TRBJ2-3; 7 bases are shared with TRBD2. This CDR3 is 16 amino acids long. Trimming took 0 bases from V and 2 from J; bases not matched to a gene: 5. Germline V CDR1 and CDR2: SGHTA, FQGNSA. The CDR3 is CASSLAGGPPTDTQYF. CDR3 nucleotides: TGTGCCAGCAGCTTAGCGGGAGGGCCTCCCACAGATACGCAGTATTTT.